Following are 31 T cell receptor beta chains from one sample sequenced in a study of blood T cells in healthy people across ages. The authors ran a second PCR of roughly 7 to 11 cycles using a sample-barcoded 5' primer and a J-beta primer mix. Via MiXCR, TCRdb re-called the 5' RACE reads, giving one row per CDR3 protein. The sample yields 600,000 to 800,000 distinct CDR3 sequences, under 25% seen once. Input material: blood. The source of these receptors is a man in his sixties or seventies in good health.

The chain recombines TRBV2 with TRBJ2-7; D may match TRBD1 or TRBD2 (5 bases each). The CDR3 loop spans 15 amino acids. V lost 2 bases, J lost 2 bases, and 13 bases lay in between. CDR1 SNHLY and CDR2 FYNNEI come from the germline V gene. CDR3 loop: CASSEQGTRAYEQYF. The CDR3 DNA reads TGTGCCAGCAGTGAACAGGGTACGAGGGCCTACGAGCAGTACTTC.

Here the CDR3 reads CASRDSPSVAFF. The CDR3 region has the DNA TGTGCCAGCAGAGACAGTCCCTCCGTGGCTTTCTTT. This chain connects TRBV6-5 to TRBJ1-1; possibly TRBD1 for D (5 bases). The V gene's germline CDR1 is MNHEY and CDR2 SVGAGI. V was clipped by 6 bases and J by 11 bases, with 16 bases between them. The CDR3 sequence is 12 residues long.

This clonotype showed up just a few times. The V call is TRBV24-1, the J call TRBJ2-2; D perhaps matches TRBD2 (5 bases). V lost 4 bases and J lost 0, with 8 bases in between. This CDR3 is 15 amino acids long. CDR1 and CDR2 (germline): KGHDR, SFDVKD. CDR3 sequence: CATSEGSPNTGELFF. The DNA of the CDR3 is TGTGCCACCAGTGAGGGGAGTCCGAACACCGGGGAGCTGTTTTTT.

This clonotype was recorded at least ten times. V is TRBV4-1 and J is TRBJ2-3, with D tentatively TRBD2 (6 bases). Germline-derived CDR1 and CDR2 are MGHRA and YSYEKL. CDR3 size: 14 residues. Trimming took 4 bases from V and 6 from J, leaving 14 bases between them. CDR3 sequence: CASSPGLLSDTQYF. CDR3 coding DNA: TGCGCCAGCAGCCCGGGACTTCTTTCTGATACGCAGTATTTT.

In this sample, this clonotype turned up a few times. The rearrangement links TRBV29-1 to TRBJ1-4; D unresolved. CDR1 is SQVTM and CDR2 is ANQGSEA in the germline V gene. The CDR3 runs to 11 residues. V shed 4 bases and J shed 5 bases, with 5 bases lying between them. The CDR3 here is CSVVQNEKLFF. Written as DNA, the CDR3 is TGCAGCGTTGTGCAGAATGAAAAACTGTTTTTT. The full variable domain, with the rest looked up from reference TRBV29-1 and TRBJ1-4, is SAVISQKPSRDICQRGTSLTIQCQVDSQVTMMFWYRQQPGQSLTLIATANQGSEATYESGFVIDKFPISRPNLTFSTLTVSNMSPEDSSIYLCSVVQNEKLFFGSGTQLSVL.

This clonotype was counted a few times. The chain links TRBV25-1 to TRBJ2-5, with D unclear. Germline V gene sequence: CDR1 MGHDK, CDR2 SYGVNS. CDR3 length: 14 residues. Trimming took 3 bases from V and 1 from J, leaving 9 bases between them. DNA for the CDR3: TGTGCCAGCAGTGAGTCCCGGTCCCAAGAGACCCAGTACTTC. It specifies CASSESRSQETQYF.

J is TRBJ2-7 and V is TRBV5-1, with 11 bases fitting TRBD2. The CDR3 totals 17 residues. Germline CDR1 SGHRS, CDR2 YFSETQ. With 4 bases clipped from V and 4 bases from J, the junction kept 13 bases outside the gene matches. CDR3 amino acids: CASSIQGAGTSGYEQYF. The CDR3, as DNA: TGCGCCAGCAGCATACAGGGCGCCGGGACTAGCGGATACGAGCAGTACTTC.

The rearrangement uses TRBV25-1 and TRBJ1-6, with D hard to call. Germline values: CDR1 MGHDK, CDR2 SYGVNS. Trimming left V 4 bases short and J 4 bases short, with 2 bases between. The CDR3 covers 12 residues. Here the CDR3 reads CASSAYNSPLHF. The CDR3 DNA reads TGTGCCAGCAGTGCGTATAATTCACCCCTCCACTTT.

This clonotype was seen only a few times. The chain recombines TRBV20-1 with TRBJ2-5; TRBD1 matches at 8 bases. The CDR3 extends over 16 amino acids. Germline-derived CDR1 and CDR2 are DFQATT and SNEGSKA (reference sequence). Trimming took 2 bases from V and 3 from J; bases not matched to a gene: 11. CDR3 sequence: CSARRPAGGLEETQYF. The DNA of the CDR3 is TGCAGTGCTAGACGCCCAGCAGGGGGCCTTGAAGAGACCCAGTACTTC.

This chain connects TRBV4-1 to TRBJ1-2, with D uncertain. V lost 0 bases and J 7 bases, leaving 12 bases between the germline ends. This CDR3 contains 14 residues. Germline values: CDR1 MGHRA, CDR2 YSYEKL. CDR3 DNA: TGCGCCAGCAGCCAAGATTTCGCCTTCGGTGGCTACACCTTC. Amino acids: CASSQDFAFGGYTF.

The chain carries TRBV10-3 and TRBJ2-5, with 8 positions matching TRBD2. The J call may be mistaken, given a closer DNA end match to TRBJ2-7. This CDR3 is 14 amino acids long. Germline CDR1 and CDR2: ENHRY and SYGVKD. CDR3 coding DNA: TGTGCCATTTTGTCCGGGACTAGTCTACACGAGCAGTACTTC. Protein product: CAILSGTSLHEQYF.

V usage is TRBV20-1 and J usage is TRBJ2-3, with 10 bases aligning to TRBD2. Trimming took 1 base from V and 2 from J; bases not matched to a gene: 12. The CDR3 extends over 18 amino acids. CDR1 and CDR2 (germline): DFQATT, SNEGSKA (reference sequence). CDR3 loop: CSARVGASGSRYTDTQYF. As DNA, the CDR3 is TGCAGTGCTAGAGTGGGGGCTAGCGGGAGTCGATACACAGATACGCAGTATTTT.

This clonotype has ten or more counts. CDR3 sequence (DNA): TGTGCCAGCAGCTTAAGTAGGAACTACGAGCAGTACTTC. It codes for CASSLSRNYEQYF. The J gene is TRBJ2-7, the V gene TRBV7-3; D not certain. Germline V CDR1 and CDR2: SGHTA, FQGTGA. V lost 1 base, J lost 3 bases, and 7 bases lay in between. The CDR3 length is 13 residues.

This clonotype was detected a few times. This chain uses TRBV20-1 with TRBJ2-3, with 10 bases identical to TRBD2. Trimming removed 5 bases from V and 4 bases from J; junction bases left unmatched: 6. Germline V gives CDR1 DFQATT, CDR2 SNEGSKA (reference sequence). The CDR3 runs to 14 residues. The CDR3 reads CSAVLAGVPDTQYF. The CDR3 bases are TGCAGTGCTGTCCTAGCGGGAGTCCCAGATACGCAGTATTTT.

CDR3 region: CASSLAGTGFGRGYTF. In nucleotides, the CDR3 is TGTGCCAGCAGCTTAGCCGGGACAGGGTTCGGACGTGGCTACACCTTC. The rearrangement links TRBV7-9 to TRBJ1-2; 9 bases line up with TRBD1. The CDR3 length is 16 residues. Germline V gives CDR1 SEHNR, CDR2 FQNEAQ (reference sequence). With V trimmed by 0 bases and J by 7 bases, 9 bases remained unmatched.

Note on this clonotype: Germline is not matched at one junction end, which may reflect a read error. J is TRBJ2-3 and V is TRBV20-1; 11 positions match TRBD2. This CDR3 has 16 amino acids. Germline V gene sequence: CDR1 DFQATT, CDR2 SNEGSKA (reference sequence). Written as DNA, the CDR3 is TGCAGTGCTAGGCCGGGAACTAGCGGGAGTTTAGATGCGCAGTATTTT. It specifies CSARPGTSGSLDAQYF.

This clonotype has only a few counts. The gene calls are TRBV3-1 and TRBJ2-1; 13 bases are shared with TRBD2. The J segment lost 4 bases and the V segment lost 0 bases, leaving 0 bases of the junction unmatched. Germline V CDR1 and CDR2: LGHDT, YNNKEL (reference sequence). This CDR3 has 16 amino acids. CDR3 sequence (DNA): TGTGCCAGCAGCCAAGAGGGACTAGCGGGGTACAATGAGCAGTTCTTC. Translated, it gives CASSQEGLAGYNEQFF.

The table lists this clonotype with many counts. The chain links TRBV2 to TRBJ2-5; 8 nucleotides align to TRBD2. This CDR3 spans 13 amino acids. Germline lookup yields CDR1 SNHLY and CDR2 FYNNEI. Unmatched junction bases numbered 2, after V lost 6 bases and J lost 2 bases. The CDR3 protein is CASSQREQETQYF. The CDR3 region has the DNA TGTGCCAGCAGCCAGCGGGAGCAAGAGACCCAGTACTTC.

Turning to this clonotype: At one of its ends the junction is not consistent with the germline gene, which may arise from a read error. The chain carries TRBV6-6 and TRBJ2-5; 7 positions match TRBD2. The end of the DNA fits TRBJ2-1 better, so the J call may be wrong. The CDR3 runs to 14 residues. CDR1 and CDR2 from the germline V gene are MNHNY and SVGAGI (reference sequence). CDR3 DNA sequence: TGTGCCAGCAGGCGACTAGCATCCTACAATGGGCAGTTCTTC. It codes for CASRRLASYNGQFF.

This clonotype was observed at least ten times. The gene calls are TRBV6-2 or TRBV6-3 and TRBJ2-6; TRBD1 aligns across 10 bases. Germline V lookup: CDR1 MNHEY, CDR2 SVGEGT. Losses at the gene ends were 8 bases for V and 2 bases for J; bases not matched to a gene: 6. There are 16 residues in the CDR3. CDR3 sequence reads: CASYRQGATGANVLTF. CDR3 sequence (DNA): TGTGCCAGCTATCGACAGGGGGCTACTGGGGCCAACGTCCTGACTTTC.

This clonotype showed up just once. V is TRBV7-9 and J is TRBJ2-7; 7 bases are a match to TRBD1. The trim removed 5 bases at V and 3 bases at J, leaving 4 bases unmatched. The germline V gene has CDR1 SEHNR and CDR2 FQNEAQ (reference sequence). The CDR3 is 13 amino acids. The CDR3 spells CASSRDSHYEQYF. The CDR3 bases are TGTGCCAGCAGCAGGGACAGTCACTACGAGCAGTACTTC. The full variable domain, with the rest looked up from reference TRBV7-9 and TRBJ2-7, is DTGVSQNPRHKITKRGQNVTFRCDPISEHNRLYWYRQTLGQGPEFLTYFQNEAQLEKSRLLSDRFSAERPKGSFSTLEIQRTEQGDSAMYLCASSRDSHYEQYFGPGTRLTVT.

This clonotype showed up just a few times. This chain connects TRBV7-9 to TRBJ2-5; 7 bases match TRBD1. The germline V gene has CDR1 SEHNR and CDR2 FQNEAQ (reference sequence). The CDR3 loop spans 14 amino acids. Trimming cost V 4 bases and J 14 bases; bases outside gene matches: 16. The DNA of the CDR3 is TGTGCCAGCAGCTCCCCAACAGGGGAAGAGAATGTCTACTTC. This gives the protein CASSSPTGEENVYF.

This clonotype was picked up a small number of times. The chain employs TRBV14 and TRBJ1-1, with TRBD1 as a possible D gene (6 bases). Germline values: CDR1 SGHDN, CDR2 FVKESK. The V gene lost 3 bases and the J gene lost 1 base, with 21 bases spanning the gap. The CDR3 covers 18 residues. The CDR3 region has the DNA TGTGCCAGCAGCCAGGAGACAGGCCTCAGAGGGGGGAACACTGAAGCTTTCTTT. It is translated as CASSQETGLRGGNTEAFF.

The chain is built from TRBV20-1 and TRBJ2-1; 9 bases match TRBD2. Germline CDR1 DFQATT, CDR2 SNEGSKA (reference sequence). The V segment lost 6 bases and the J segment 7 bases; nucleotides outside the gene matches: 13. This CDR3 contains 15 residues. Here the CDR3 DNA reads TGCAGTGCCGACCCGACTAGCGGAGATTTTAATGAGCAGTTCTTC. This codes for CSADPTSGDFNEQFF.

For this clonotype: A much larger clone differs from this one at a single base, so this may be a read error. The rearrangement links TRBV6-5 to TRBJ1-4, with TRBD1 matching 7 bases. Per the germline V gene, CDR1 is MNHEY and CDR2 is SVGAGI. With 6 bases clipped from V and 15 bases from J, the junction kept 7 bases outside the gene matches. The CDR3 runs 11 residues. For the CDR3, the DNA is TGTGCCAGCAGGGGGGCAGGGGGTATGTTTTTT. This sequence encodes CASRGAGGMFF.

The chain recombines TRBV20-1 with TRBJ2-1; TRBD2 matches at 10 bases. The J call may be in error: the DNA end matches TRBJ2-5 better. There are 16 residues in the CDR3. Germline V gene data show CDR1 as DFQATT and CDR2 as SNEGSKA (reference sequence). CDR3 sequence: CSARGLGLAAEETQYF. CDR3 in DNA: TGCAGTGCTAGAGGGCTAGGACTAGCGGCAGAAGAGACCCAGTACTTC.

The sample holds a few counts of this clonotype. The V and J genes are TRBV21-1 and TRBJ2-5; TRBD2 reflects the table's D call only, with no check against the DNA. The DNA end favors TRBJ2-1, so the J call may be wrong. TRBV21-1 is labeled a pseudogene. The CDR3 covers 13 residues. CDR3 nucleotides: TGTGCCAGCAGCATGCTAGCGGGAGATGAGCAGTTCTTC. This gives the protein CASSMLAGDEQFF.

Only a few counts were recorded for this clonotype. V gene TRBV20-1 combines with J gene TRBJ1-5; TRBD1 agrees at 7 bases. The CDR3 length is 14 residues. V gave up 2 bases and J gave up 5 bases; unmatched junction bases: 6. Germline V gene data show CDR1 as DFQATT and CDR2 as SNEGSKA (reference sequence). The CDR3 region is CSARKGTDYQPQHF. Written as DNA, the CDR3 is TGCAGTGCTAGAAAAGGGACAGATTATCAGCCCCAGCATTTT.

The CDR3 nucleotides are TGTGCCATCACCGGGGGTGGAGAGTCGGCCTACGAGCAGTACTTC. It is translated as CAITGGGESAYEQYF. The rearrangement links TRBV10-3 to TRBJ2-5, with TRBD2 as a possible D gene (6 bases). The closer fit of TRBJ2-7 to the DNA end suggests the J call may be wrong. The CDR3 has 15 amino acids. Germline V CDR1 and CDR2: ENHRY, SYGVKD.

CDR3 nucleotides: TGCGCCAGCAGCTGGGGACAGGGGAAGAACGAGCAGTACTTC. Translating gives CASSWGQGKNEQYF. The rearrangement joins TRBV5-1 to TRBJ2-5, with TRBD1 identical over 10 bases. The J call may not be correct, given that the DNA end is closer to TRBJ2-7. This CDR3 region has 14 residues. The V gene's germline CDR1 is SGHRS and CDR2 YFSETQ.

The rearrangement uses TRBV3-1 and TRBJ2-5, with D possibly being TRBD2 (5 bases). Trimming shortened V by 0 bases and J by 3 bases, and 8 bases separated the two germline ends. The CDR3 has 14 amino acids. Germline CDR1 LGHDT, CDR2 YNNKEL (reference sequence). For the CDR3, the DNA is TGTGCCAGCAGCCAAGATACCGGGGAAGAGACCCAGTACTTC. This sequence encodes CASSQDTGEETQYF.